This T cell receptor beta chain emerged from a study of graft-versus-host responses after intestinal transplantation. Study background: Every recipient underwent anti-thymocyte globulin induction, then tacrolimus and steroids for 3 to 4 years. Whole-study results and caveats: High graft-versus-host to host-versus-graft clonal ratios were seen in allografts of patients with graft-donor T cell macrochimerism. GvH clones appeared in recipient marrow, some first in ileum or blood.

On this clone itself: The antigen is not known.

The CDR3 has 18 residues. V was clipped by 2 bases and J by 7 bases; unmatched bases: 15. Germline assignment: CDR1 SGHVS and CDR2 FQNEAQ. Clones were sequenced by immunoSEQ multiplex PCR, and TCRdb holds only the in-frame ones, with some missing. The table includes 85,000 to 100,000 clones, roughly 90% detected once. The rearrangement links TRBV7-8 to TRBJ2-1; 9 positions match TRBD2. This receptor was obtained from a human donor who was the organ donor for an intestinal transplant. Sequencing used unstimulated CD8+ T cells sorted from spleen or lymph node cells, obtained before transplant. In DNA form, the CDR3 reads TGTGCCAGCAGCTTATTAACAGCGGGAGGCCGCCTACGGAATGAGCAGTTCTTC. Amino acid sequence: CASSLLTAGGRLRNEQFF.